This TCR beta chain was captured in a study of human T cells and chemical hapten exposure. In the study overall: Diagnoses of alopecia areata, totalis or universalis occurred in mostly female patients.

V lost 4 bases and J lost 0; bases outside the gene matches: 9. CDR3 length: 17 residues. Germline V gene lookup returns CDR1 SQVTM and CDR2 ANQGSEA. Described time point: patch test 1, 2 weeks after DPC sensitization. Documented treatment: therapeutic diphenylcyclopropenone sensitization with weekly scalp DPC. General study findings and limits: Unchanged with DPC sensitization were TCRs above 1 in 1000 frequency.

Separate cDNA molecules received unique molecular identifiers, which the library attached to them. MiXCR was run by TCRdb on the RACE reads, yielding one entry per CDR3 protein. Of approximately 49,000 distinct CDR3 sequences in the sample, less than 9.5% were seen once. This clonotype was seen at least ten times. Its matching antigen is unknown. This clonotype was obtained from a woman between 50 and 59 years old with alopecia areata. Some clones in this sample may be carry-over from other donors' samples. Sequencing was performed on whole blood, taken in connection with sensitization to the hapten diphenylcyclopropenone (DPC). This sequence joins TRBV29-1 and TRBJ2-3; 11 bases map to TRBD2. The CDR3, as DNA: TGCAGCGTTGCCAAGGGACTAGCGGCCTATAGCACAGATACGCAGTATTTT. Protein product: CSVAKGLAAYSTDTQYF.